This TCR beta chain was sequenced for a study of CD8+CD57+ T cells in acquired aplastic anemia. Study at large: Roughly 3.1 ug was the average amount of DNA from sorted CD4+ and CD8+ cells.

V lost 8 bases and J 7 bases, leaving 15 bases between the germline ends. The CDR3 covers 12 residues. CDR1 is DFQATT and CDR2 is SNEGSKA in the germline V gene (reference sequence). Genomic DNA templated the TCR beta VDJ and CDR3 profiling. Using its own MiXCR run on the reads, TCRdb lists one record per CDR3 protein. The sample lists 250,000 to 300,000 distinct CDR3 sequences, 45% to 70% occurring once. This chain joins TRBV20-1 and TRBJ1-5; D perhaps matches TRBD1 (5 bases). The TCR sequence derives from a human donor with severe aplastic anemia or a healthy control (not recorded which). Specimen: sorted CD4+, CD8+, or CD8+CD57+ T cells (not recorded which) from PBMCs. CDR3 coding DNA: TGCAGTATACGGGGGGACCGACAGCCCCAGCATTTT. Its translation is CSIRGDRQPQHF.